Given below is one T cell receptor (beta chain) in context. No antigen is known for it. The data originate from a study of cytomegalovirus exposure and HLA in healthy donors. Study-wide results and caveats: Later analysis suggested links between common viral pathogens and several top significant clusters.

The PCR made use of 60 Vbeta and 13 Jbeta primers. Data came from immunoSEQ multiplex PCR; TCRdb stores just in-frame clones and leaves some out. The table includes around 200,000 clones, over 65% detected once. The germline gives CDR1 SGDLS, CDR2 YYNGEE. This CDR3 is 19 amino acids long. The V and J ends lost 0 bases and 1 base, in that order; junction bases with no gene match: 13. Specimen: PBMCs. The sequence derives from a woman aged 45 to 65 in good health and CMV-seropositive. V is TRBV9 and J is TRBJ1-1; 9 bases fit TRBD1. CDR3 protein: CASSVGLYLDRGANTEAFF. In DNA form, the CDR3 reads TGTGCCAGCAGCGTAGGTCTATATTTGGACAGGGGAGCGAACACTGAAGCTTTCTTT.